This record looks at one T cell receptor (beta chain) sequence and its context. The target of this receptor is not known. It has no much larger one-base neighbor in the sample; base qualities were not kept. V has 5 bases trimmed and J has 2 bases trimmed; junction bases matching no gene number 19. Via the germline V gene, CDR1 is SGHVS and CDR2 FQNEAQ. Spanning cysteine to phenylalanine, the CDR3 consists of 20 amino acids. Only the CDR3 DNA is retained, 60 bases long and in frame from the first base. Another Seattle source contributed samples from volunteer blood donors who had recovered from COVID-19. Each collaborating institution followed its own protocols to collect whole blood in K2EDTA tubes. For TCRbeta analysis, collaborators shipped samples in one of three forms: frozen whole blood, isolated PBMCs, or DNA extracted from either of those sample types. TCRbeta CDR3 regions were amplified from genomic DNA using the immunoSEQ Assay, a bias-controlled multiplex PCR. The authors processed their data as follows. The number of nucleated cells in each sample was estimated from the amplification of reference gene primers within the assay. Sequence reads were collapsed and filtered to measure the absolute abundance of every unique TCRbeta CDR3 rearrangement. For each sample, productive Simpson clonality was calculated as the square root of Simpson's diversity index over productive rearrangements. This immuneACCESS table, as held by TCRdb, lists in-frame sequences with V and J called but not all clones. Of the missing ones, under half trace to an unresolved V gene in checked studies; the others have no known cause. Clone size and the V and J calls come from that table; the DNA yielded D and trimming. For this sample the table gives about 240,000 clones, of which roughly 87% were detected only once. The ten top clones hold 7.2% of the sample.

This sample was taken from a study of blood T cell repertoires in COVID-19 (TCRdb year 2020). About the full investigation: Samples covering the acute and convalescent phases of COVID-19 were provided by collaborators in the United States, Italy and Spain. The sample metadata nearly always contained a de-identified subject ID, COVID-19 status, age in years and sex. The prospective study material was composed of cDNA or gDNA derived from T cells, B-cell-depleted T cells, or PBMCs. HLA class I and class II types, where available, came from metadata supplied by the sample provider rather than from assay-based typing. The samples were drawn from two sources: the first 160 participants of the ongoing ImmuneRACE study, and 1,000 to 1,500 subjects contributed by 6 global collaborators. A freely available public database, intended as a resource for researchers studying the immune response to SARS-CoV-2, is where the repertoires were released. The dataset comprised deeply sampled blood TCRbeta repertoires from subjects exposed to, actively infected with, or recovered from COVID-19.

Broad study findings and their caveats: The amount of clinical and demographic metadata varied by source and participant and was provided uncurated.

This receptor chain uses TRBV7-8 and TRBJ2-3; the central 10 bases match TRBD2. The specimen sequenced was peripheral blood. This sequence was found in a man aged 55-75 years who had recovered from COVID-19. The CDR3 reads as follows: CASSTPRDGSGGVPTDTQYF. The DNA is TGTGCCAGCAGCACACCACGTGACGGGAGCGGGGGGGTTCCCACAGATACGCAGTATTTT.